Given below is one T cell receptor beta chain in context. Its antigen is unknown. In every case, the donor was a healthy Caucasian. With V trimmed by 2 bases and J by 0 bases, 13 bases remained unmatched. CDR3 size: 19 residues. The germline V gene has CDR1 DFQATT and CDR2 SNEGSKA (reference sequence). The data originate from a study of identical twins. Study-level findings and limits: Out-of-frame alpha sequences shared between twins exhibited an excess of low generation probability.

After template switching added a universal primer site, the resulting cDNA carried unique molecular identifiers. Each CDR3 protein is one row after TCRdb ran MiXCR on the 5' RACE reads. The table records approximately 600,000 distinct CDR3 sequences, around a tenth of them present only once. The sample was also reused in another study, on yellow fever vaccine responses in identical twins.

This chain connects TRBV20-1 to TRBJ2-5; TRBD2 aligns across 12 bases. The sequence derives from a woman younger than 35 in good health. Sequencing was carried out using PBMCs. CDR3 loop: CSARTTPGLAGPNQETQYF. The CDR3 nucleotides are TGCAGTGCTAGAACCACCCCGGGACTAGCGGGCCCGAACCAAGAGACCCAGTACTTC.